This TCR beta chain is from a study of regulatory T cells in long-lasting Graves disease (dated by TCRdb to 2020 to 2022). Background for the entire study: Patients with newly diagnosed Graves' disease had been on antithyroid drugs for under 3 months. Peripheral blood TCR sequencing and RNA sequencing compared persistent Graves' disease patients with newly diagnosed Graves' disease patients. The study took place in China and was registered as a clinical trial. A total of roughly 35 samples were covered by TCR sequencing, comprising roughly 13 persistent and roughly 20 newly diagnosed Graves' disease patients. The study at large found these results: Sequencing and analysis were restricted to the TCR beta chain. Persistent disease showed preferential use of TRBV28, TRBJ1-2 and TRBJ2-5, whereas newly diagnosed disease favored TRBV20-1 and TRBJ2-1. The authors acknowledged the small sample size as a limitation that may reduce accuracy. The study examined only peripheral blood because the primary lesion, thyroid tissue, could not be accessed. Compared with newly diagnosed patients, persistent Graves' disease patients had lower TCR Shannon entropy and fewer highly expanded clones, which suggests clonal expansion. More public clonotypes were shared among persistent patients (about 2,800) than among newly diagnosed patients (roughly 1,000).

In light of the paper, this sample's time point label describes: newly diagnosed GD, antithyroid drugs for less than 3 months. RNA was extracted from PBMCs in TRIzol for both TCR sequencing and RNA sequencing. Graves' disease was diagnosed according to American Thyroid Association guidelines. The patients came from an endocrinology department in Xi'an, China. Each patient gave roughly 8.4 milliliters of peripheral blood, collected in an EDTA anticoagulant tube. Ficoll Paque Plus density gradient separation was used to isolate PBMCs, and no further T cell sorting was done. An Agilent 2100 Bioanalyzer and agarose gel were used to assess RNA quality, and a NanoDrop 2000 was used to measure RNA concentration. Receptors were amplified or captured by multiplex PCR. The sample was run on an Illumina HiSeq 4000. iRepertoire HTBI primers and Arm-PCR amplification of CDR3 regions were used to construct TCR beta libraries. Gel purification was performed on PCR products prior to sequencing. In the authors' own workflow: Across samples, 62 TRBV and 13 to 15 TRBJ segments were identified and used for gene usage analysis of CDR3 amino acid clonotypes. COPE and FqMerger were used to merge filtered high-quality paired reads into contigs. BLAST was used to align contigs to the IMGT TRBV, TRBD and TRBJ reference genes, and CDR3 was defined following IMGT. Any clonotype with a frequency above 0.1% was counted as a highly expanded clone. Shannon entropy served as the measure of repertoire diversity, while the Gini coefficient captured V-J evenness. Clonotypes shared by more than one individual were considered public. TCRdb trimmed the raw reads at Q25, called clones with MiXCR and kept productive beta chains. Entries that share a CDR3 protein sequence are merged under the most common genes and DNA. In this record, the V and J calls reflect TCRdb's handling and not the investigators' own analysis. Counted in this sample were about 380,000 distinct CDR3 sequences; about 14% of them appeared once. The leading ten clones occupy around a fifth of the sample.

This clonotype came up many times. Its antigen is not yet known. The record has no base qualities; no much larger clone is one base away. CDR1 is given as MNHNS and CDR2 as SASEGT, both from the germline V gene. The CDR3 goes from the cysteine to the phenylalanine over 13 residues. Only the CDR3 part of the read is kept: 39 bases, read in frame from the first base. Unmatched junction bases come to 5, with V trimmed by 5 bases and J by 7 bases. The rearrangement combines TRBV6-1 with TRBJ2-4; TRBD1 lines up with 7 middle nucleotides. The TCR originated in a female donor with Graves disease. Sequencing used peripheral blood mononuclear cells (PBMCs), obtained at new diagnosis, from a patient treated with antithyroid drugs. The bases read TGTGCCAGCAGTAGGGACAGCCTTAACATTCAGTACTTC. This is translated as CASSRDSLNIQYF.